Below, 14 T cell receptor beta chains from the same sample are listed, as sequenced in a study of OX40 agonist ivuxolimab in advanced cancers. Some clones are missing from TCRdb's copy, which holds only in-frame ones; the method was immunoSEQ multiplex PCR. The sample shows tens of thousands of clones, approximately 85% of them seen only once. The sequenced sample was CD4+ or CD8+ T cells sorted from blood, obtained in a trial of the OX40 agonist ivuxolimab. Receptor source: an adult with an advanced solid tumor such as melanoma, head and neck, liver or kidney cancer.

The gene calls are TRBV7-9 and TRBJ2-3; 11 nucleotides match TRBD2. With 4 bases clipped from V and 3 bases from J, the junction kept 3 bases outside the gene matches. The CDR3 length is 15 residues. Per the germline V gene, CDR1 is SEHNR and CDR2 is FQNEAQ (reference sequence). In DNA, the CDR3 is TGTGCCAGCAGCTCTAGCGGGGGGATGACAGATACGCAGTATTTT. Translating it yields CASSSSGGMTDTQYF.

V is TRBV15 and J is TRBJ2-5, with TRBD1 identical over 7 bases. Germline lookup yields CDR1 LNHNV and CDR2 YYDKDF (reference sequence). The CDR3 contains 16 residues. With 5 bases clipped from V and 5 bases from J, the junction kept 14 bases outside the gene matches. The CDR3 region has the DNA TGTGCCACCAGCGAGAGACTTTCAGGGGGTGGGGAGACCCAGTACTTC. It translates to CATSERLSGGGETQYF.

The chain is built from TRBV6-1 and TRBJ1-1, with D unresolved. CDR3 size: 14 residues. V shed 0 bases and J shed 1 base, with 6 bases lying between them. Germline V CDR1 and CDR2: MNHNS, SASEGT. The CDR3 sequence: CASSEARENTEAFF. CDR3 DNA: TGTGCCAGCAGTGAAGCGAGGGAGAACACTGAAGCTTTCTTT.

The rearrangement uses TRBV6-4 and TRBJ2-1, with TRBD2 matching 10 bases. CDR3 length: 15 residues. Germline lookup yields CDR1 MRHNA and CDR2 SNTAGT. J gave up 4 bases and V 6 bases, and 6 bases lay outside the gene matches. CDR3 region: CASSLLAGPYNEQFF. The CDR3 coding sequence is TGTGCCAGCAGCCTACTAGCGGGGCCTTACAATGAGCAGTTCTTC.

The table lists this clone with many counts. This chain joins TRBV7-6 and TRBJ2-7; D not certain. The germline V gene has CDR1 SGHVS and CDR2 FNYEAQ. The CDR3 sequence is 12 residues long. The germline V and J ends were trimmed by 1 base and 6 bases, with 7 bases remaining between them. CDR3 bases: TGTGCCAGCAGCTTAGAGGGTCCCGAGCAGTACTTC. Translation: CASSLEGPEQYF.

The chain couples TRBV4-3 to TRBJ1-4; perhaps TRBD1 as D (6 bases). The CDR3 totals 14 residues. V lost 0 bases to trimming and J lost 11 bases, with 13 bases between them. Germline V gene data show CDR1 as LGHNA and CDR2 as YSLEER. DNA for the CDR3: TGCGCCAGCAGCCAAGATATAGTCGGACAGAAACTGTTTTTT. The encoded protein is CASSQDIVGQKLFF.

The V and J genes are TRBV5-4 and TRBJ2-7; TRBD1 is a possible D gene (5 bases). The CDR3 length is 15 residues. Per germline, CDR1 SGHNT and CDR2 YYREEE (reference sequence). V dropped 0 bases and J dropped 3 bases, with 13 bases sitting between them. CDR3 in DNA: TGTGCCAGCAGCTTGGAAGCAGGGCCACTCTACGAGCAGTACTTC. Its translation is CASSLEAGPLYEQYF.

This clone was found a few times. V and J are TRBV6-6 and TRBJ1-1, with D uncertain. This CDR3 comprises 11 residues. Germline V gene lookup returns CDR1 MNHNY and CDR2 SVGAGI (reference sequence). Trimming pared 6 bases from V and 3 bases from J, leaving 5 bases between. CDR3 coding DNA: TGTGCCAGCAGGTCCGACACTGAAGCTTTCTTT. It is translated as CASRSDTEAFF.

This clone was found a few times. V gene TRBV27 combines with J gene TRBJ2-7; 7 nucleotides line up with TRBD2. The CDR3 runs to 16 residues. The V gene's germline CDR1 is MNHEY and CDR2 SMNVEV (reference sequence). The trim removed 4 bases at V and 0 bases at J, leaving 9 bases unmatched. Written as DNA, the CDR3 is TGTGCCAGCAGTTCCCGTCTAGCGGTAAGCTCCTACGAGCAGTACTTC. Residues: CASSSRLAVSSYEQYF.

V is TRBV9 and J is TRBJ2-7; D might be TRBD1 (5 bases). CDR1 SGDLS and CDR2 YYNGEE come from the germline V gene. Trimming shortened V by 4 bases and J by 2 bases, and 19 bases separated the two germline ends. The CDR3 totals 16 residues. In DNA form, the CDR3 reads TGTGCCAGCAGCTCTAGGGTTGGGGCCGGACCCTACGAGCAGTACTTC. Its protein product is CASSSRVGAGPYEQYF. Together with reference TRBV9 and TRBJ2-7, the CDR3 gives the full variable domain: DSGVTQTPKHLITATGQRVTLRCSPRSGDLSVYWYQQSLDQGLQFLIQYYNGEERAKGNILERFSAQQFPDLHSELNLSSLELGDSALYFCASSSRVGAGPYEQYFGPGTRLTVT.

The chain has TRBV2 and TRBJ1-1; TRBD1 might be the D (5 bases). Germline V gene data show CDR1 as SNHLY and CDR2 as FYNNEI. V lost 10 bases, J lost 1 base, and 13 bases lay in between. The CDR3 contains 13 residues. CDR3 bases: TGTGCCAAACTGATTCAGGGGAACACTGAAGCTTTCTTT. Translation: CAKLIQGNTEAFF.

The V call is TRBV6-5, the J call TRBJ2-7; 9 bases are shared with TRBD2. The CDR3 has 14 amino acids. The V gene's germline CDR1 is MNHEY and CDR2 SVGAGI. With 4 bases clipped from V and 2 bases from J, the junction kept 3 bases outside the gene matches. The CDR3 here is CASSSSGGTYEQYF. As DNA, the CDR3 is TGTGCCAGCAGTTCAAGCGGGGGGACCTACGAGCAGTACTTC.

This clone was detected ten times or more. The sample has other DNA sequences that encode this CDR3 too. V is TRBV4-3 and J is TRBJ2-2; 7 bases are shared with TRBD2. Germline values: CDR1 LGHNA, CDR2 YSLEER. The J segment lost 2 bases and the V segment lost 0 bases, leaving 3 bases of the junction unmatched. CDR3 size: 16 residues. CDR3 sequence (DNA): TGCGCCAGCAGCCAAGAGGGAGGGGCAAACACCGGGGAGCTGTTTTTT. It translates to CASSQEGGANTGELFF.

The gene calls are TRBV28 and TRBJ1-6; no definite D call. The CDR3 runs 17 residues. Trimming removed 3 bases at V and 7 bases at J, with 19 bases between. Germline CDR1 reads MDHEN; CDR2 reads SYDVKM. The CDR3 sequence is CASSFTLVRWANSPLHF. CDR3 nucleotide sequence: TGTGCCAGCAGTTTTACGTTGGTCAGATGGGCGAATTCACCCCTCCACTTT.